This entry describes one T cell receptor beta chain. Its antigen has not been determined. Qualities for individual bases were not recorded, and no much larger clone is one base off. From a lookup of the germline V gene, CDR1 and CDR2 are MNHEY and SVGAGI. The CDR3, from cysteine to phenylalanine, totals 14 residues. Of the read, only the CDR3 DNA is kept; its 42 bases are in frame from base 1. Trimming removed 6 bases from V and 3 bases from J, leaving 11 bases between the germline ends. Collaborating institutions collected whole blood in K2EDTA tubes following their own protocols. For TCRbeta analysis, collaborators shipped samples as frozen whole blood, isolated PBMCs, or DNA extracted from either of those sample types. This specimen belongs to a study of blood T cell repertoires in COVID-19 (dated by TCRdb to between 2020 and 2021). For the wider study: Samples from collaborators originated in the United States, Italy and Spain and spanned both the acute and convalescent phases of COVID-19. The material from the prospective study consisted of cDNA or gDNA derived from T cells, B-cell-depleted T cells, or PBMCs. Subjects who had been exposed to COVID-19, were actively infected with it, or had recovered from it provided the deeply sampled blood TCRbeta repertoires that made up the dataset. The repertoires were made available in a free public database intended to serve as a resource for research on the immune response to SARS-CoV-2. Samples came from the ongoing ImmuneRACE study (first 160 participants) plus 1,254 subjects from 6 global collaborators. Nearly every sample came with metadata listing a de-identified subject ID, COVID-19 status, age in years and sex. Where available, HLA class I and class II types were taken from metadata supplied by the sample provider and were not determined by assay-based typing. Study-level results and caveats: How much clinical and demographic metadata was included differed by source and by participant, and the metadata was provided uncurated.

TCRbeta CDR3 regions were amplified from genomic DNA by means of the immunoSEQ Assay, a bias-controlled multiplex PCR. The source study handled its data this way. The number of nucleated cells in each sample was estimated from the amplification of reference gene primers within the assay. To quantify the absolute abundance of each unique TCRbeta CDR3 rearrangement, sequence reads were collapsed and filtered. Productive Simpson clonality was computed per sample as the square root of Simpson's diversity index over productive rearrangements. The table comes from immuneACCESS by way of TCRdb, which keeps in-frame sequences with V and J called. Part of the clones is missing from these tables; in studies checked, under half for an unresolved V gene and the rest for unknown reasons. V, J and clone size derive from that table, while D and trimming were established from the DNA sequence. Within this sample are more than 150,000 clones, with roughly 87% of them counted one time only. Together, the top ten hold around 6.1% of the sample.

The V gene is TRBV6-5 and the J gene is TRBJ2-2, with a tentative D gene TRBD2 over 7 matching bases. Sequenced material: peripheral blood. This sequence originates from a woman aged 40 to 50 with acute or convalescent COVID-19. In nucleotide form, the sequence is TGTGCCAGCAGGGGGGGGCCGGACACCGGGGAGCTGTTTTTT. Translated, it gives CASRGGPDTGELFF.